The 16 T cell receptor beta chains given below trace back to one sample, sequenced in a study of T cells in Graves' hyperthyroidism and ophthalmopathy. RNA transcripts were the template for amplifying TCR beta CDR3 regions. The primer set for the first-round RT-PCR of the TCR CDR3 was HTBI. In TCRdb, the multiplex PCR reads were re-called with MiXCR into one record per CDR3 protein. The table includes more than 350,000 distinct CDR3 sequences, 13% to 15% detected once. Source material: blood. All receptors come from a woman aged 55-70 years with Graves' ophthalmopathy.

This sequence joins TRBV9 and TRBJ1-1; a weak D match, TRBD1 (5 bases). The CDR3 spans 12 residues. V lost 4 bases and J 11 bases, leaving 15 bases between the germline ends. CDR1 SGDLS and CDR2 YYNGEE come from the germline V gene. The DNA of the CDR3 is TGTGCCAGCAGCTCCGGGGGGGAGAAGGCTTTCTTT. Residues: CASSSGGEKAFF.

This clonotype was found many times. The chain is built from TRBV28 and TRBJ2-7; 9 positions match TRBD2. V lost 7 bases and J lost 5; bases outside the gene matches: 24. This CDR3 spans 19 amino acids. Germline CDR1 reads MDHEN; CDR2 reads SYDVKM. The CDR3 DNA reads as TGTGCCAGCACCGTTATGAGGGGACCCACTTCGCGGGAGGGCCACGAGCAGTACTTC. This encodes CASTVMRGPTSREGHEQYF.

In its sample, this clonotype was seen many times. In DNA form, the CDR3 reads TGTGCCAGCTCACCTGCGGCTAGGATCTACGAGCAGTACTTC. This sequence encodes CASSPAARIYEQYF. The chain links TRBV18 to TRBJ2-7; D remains unclear. The CDR3 spans 14 residues. Trimming took 3 bases from V and 3 from J, leaving 12 bases between them. CDR1 and CDR2 (germline): KGHSH, LQKENI.

In its sample, this clonotype was seen many times. The gene calls are TRBV11-3 and TRBJ2-5, with no clear D. Germline V gives CDR1 SGHNT, CDR2 YENEEA. The CDR3 loop spans 14 amino acids. V was cut by 1 base and J by 3 bases, with 9 bases left in between. The CDR3 DNA reads as TGTGCCAGCAGCTTAGGAGGATCTGAAGAGACCCAGTACTTC. Protein product: CASSLGGSEETQYF.

This clonotype was recorded many times. The chain joins TRBV5-6 to TRBJ1-2; perhaps TRBD1 as D (5 bases). In germline, CDR1 is SGHDT, CDR2 YYEEEE. The V end was cut by 2 bases, the J end by 4 bases, with 9 bases between. The CDR3 length is 13 residues. CDR3 loop: CASSFGGGYGYTF. CDR3 nucleotides: TGTGCCAGCAGCTTCGGGGGAGGCTATGGCTACACCTTC.

The table lists this clonotype with many counts. DNA of the CDR3: TGTGCCAGCAGTTTAAGGCTAGCGGGAGTGCAAGAGACCCAGTACTTC. This translates into CASSLRLAGVQETQYF. The J gene is TRBJ2-5, the V gene TRBV28; 10 bases match TRBD2. This CDR3 has 16 amino acids. Germline CDR1 MDHEN, CDR2 SYDVKM. After removal of 2 bases from V and 2 bases from J, the junction contained 5 bases not matched to a gene.

The V gene is TRBV7-9, the J gene TRBJ1-3, with D unclear. The V end lost 5 bases, the J end lost 2 bases, and 10 bases lay between the germline ends. Germline lookup yields CDR1 SEHNR and CDR2 FQNEAQ (reference sequence). The CDR3 totals 14 residues. The CDR3 loop is CASSATTPGNTIYF. The CDR3 DNA is TGTGCCAGCAGCGCGACAACCCCTGGAAACACCATATATTTT.

This clonotype was counted between two and nine times. The chain combines TRBV20-1 with TRBJ2-3; TRBD2 agrees at 10 bases. The CDR3 has 16 amino acids. V shed 0 bases, J shed 5 bases, and the junction held 8 bases outside the gene matches. CDR1 and CDR2 (germline): DFQATT, SNEGSKA (reference sequence). This CDR3 is CSARENSGRRGDTQYF. The CDR3 DNA reads TGCAGTGCTAGAGAAAATAGCGGGAGGAGAGGAGATACGCAGTATTTT.

There are a few counts of this clonotype. This may arise from a read error, as a much more abundant clone is one base away. CDR3 loop: CASRLTASLGANVLTF. In DNA, the CDR3 is TGTGCCAGCAGACTAACAGCAAGCCTCGGGGCCAACGTCCTGACTTTC. This sequence joins TRBV28 and TRBJ2-6, with D hard to call. The CDR3 contains 16 residues. V shed 6 bases and J shed 4 bases, with 16 bases lying between them. Germline assignment: CDR1 MDHEN and CDR2 SYDVKM.

The chain is built from TRBV7-9 and TRBJ2-7; TRBD1 is a possible D gene (6 bases). Trimming shortened V by 5 bases and J by 1 base, and 15 bases separated the two germline ends. The germline V gene encodes CDR1 SEHNR and CDR2 FQNEAQ (reference sequence). The CDR3 is 15 amino acids. CDR3 residues: CASSPMGAESYEQYF. CDR3 sequence (DNA): TGTGCCAGCAGCCCAATGGGGGCAGAATCCTACGAGCAGTACTTC.

This clonotype was counted at least ten times. The chain joins TRBV20-1 to TRBJ2-3, with 11 positions matching TRBD2. V gave up 0 bases and J gave up 2 bases; unmatched junction bases: 7. This CDR3 is 17 amino acids long. Germline V gene lookup returns CDR1 DFQATT and CDR2 SNEGSKA (reference sequence). CDR3 loop: CSARDPGTSGFTDTQYF. The CDR3 DNA reads as TGCAGTGCTAGAGACCCGGGGACTAGCGGATTCACAGATACGCAGTATTTT.

This clonotype was recorded at least ten times. J is TRBJ1-6 and V is TRBV30; unclear D gene. The V and J ends lost 4 bases and 7 bases respectively, with 11 bases between them. Germline V CDR1 and CDR2: GTSNPN, SVGIG (reference sequence). CDR3 length: 13 residues. CDR3 protein: CAWIKGDNSPLHF. CDR3 bases: TGTGCCTGGATCAAGGGTGACAATTCACCCCTCCACTTT.

The gene calls are TRBV7-3 and TRBJ1-1; 7 nucleotides agree with TRBD1. The V segment lost 6 bases and the J segment 6 bases; nucleotides outside the gene matches: 10. The germline V gene has CDR1 SGHTA and CDR2 FQGTGA. The CDR3 spans 14 residues. DNA for the CDR3: TGTGCCAGCAGACGGGACAGAGTAGATTCTGAAGCTTTCTTT. Protein sequence: CASRRDRVDSEAFF.

This clonotype was detected many times. The chain joins TRBV27 to TRBJ1-5; TRBD1 matches at 10 bases. This CDR3 has 21 amino acids. Germline values: CDR1 MNHEY, CDR2 SMNVEV (reference sequence). Trimming removed 0 bases from V and 1 base from J; junction bases left unmatched: 15. CDR3 nucleotide sequence: TGTGCCAGCAGTTTATCGGGTCCGGGACAGGGGATAGTAAGAAGCAATCAGCCCCAGCATTTT. It yields the protein CASSLSGPGQGIVRSNQPQHF.

This clonotype was seen a few times. CDR3: CASNPPPANTGELFF. Written as DNA, the CDR3 is TGTGCCAGCAACCCACCCCCCGCGAACACCGGGGAGCTGTTTTTT. The J gene is TRBJ2-2, the V gene TRBV6-1, with unresolved D. The V gene lost 7 bases and the J gene lost 0 bases, with 12 bases spanning the gap. The CDR3 is made up of 15 amino acids. Germline V lookup: CDR1 MNHNS, CDR2 SASEGT.

This clonotype has ten or more counts. In DNA form, the CDR3 reads TGTGCCAGCAGACCTAACCCTCTGGCGGGAGGCGGTGGAGAGACCCAGTACTTC. It specifies CASRPNPLAGGGGETQYF. The genes are TRBV7-9 and TRBJ2-5, with 8 bases aligning to TRBD2. This CDR3 is built from 18 residues. V shed 6 bases and J 4 bases; nucleotides not matched to a gene: 19. Germline V CDR1 and CDR2: SEHNR, FQNEAQ (reference sequence). Full variable domain (rest looked up from reference TRBV7-9 and TRBJ2-5): DTGVSQNPRHKITKRGQNVTFRCDPISEHNRLYWYRQTLGQGPEFLTYFQNEAQLEKSRLLSDRFSAERPKGSFSTLEIQRTEQGDSAMYLCASRPNPLAGGGGETQYFGPGTRLLVL.